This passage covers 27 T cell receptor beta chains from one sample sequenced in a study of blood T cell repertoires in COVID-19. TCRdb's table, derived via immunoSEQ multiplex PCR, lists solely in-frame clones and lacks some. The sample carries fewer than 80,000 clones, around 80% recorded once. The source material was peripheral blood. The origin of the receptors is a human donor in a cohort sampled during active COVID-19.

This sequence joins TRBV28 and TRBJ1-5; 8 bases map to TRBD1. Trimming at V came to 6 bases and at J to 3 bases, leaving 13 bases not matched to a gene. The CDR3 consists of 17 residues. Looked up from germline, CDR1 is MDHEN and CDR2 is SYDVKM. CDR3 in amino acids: CASRPRGRRLDNQPQHF. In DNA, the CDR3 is TGTGCCAGCAGACCCAGGGGGCGCAGGTTGGACAATCAGCCCCAGCATTTT.

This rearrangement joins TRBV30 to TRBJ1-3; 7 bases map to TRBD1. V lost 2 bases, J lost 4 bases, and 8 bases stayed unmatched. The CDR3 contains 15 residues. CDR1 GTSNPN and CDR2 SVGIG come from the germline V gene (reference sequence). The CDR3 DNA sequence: TGTGCCTGGAGTCCACAGGGGACCGCGGGAAACACCATATATTTT. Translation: CAWSPQGTAGNTIYF.

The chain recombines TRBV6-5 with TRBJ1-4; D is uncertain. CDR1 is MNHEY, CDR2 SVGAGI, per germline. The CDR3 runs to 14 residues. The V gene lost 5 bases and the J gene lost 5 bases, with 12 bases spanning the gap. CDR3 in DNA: TGTGCCAGCAGTCTTCAGGTTTCAAATGAAAAACTGTTTTTT. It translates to CASSLQVSNEKLFF.

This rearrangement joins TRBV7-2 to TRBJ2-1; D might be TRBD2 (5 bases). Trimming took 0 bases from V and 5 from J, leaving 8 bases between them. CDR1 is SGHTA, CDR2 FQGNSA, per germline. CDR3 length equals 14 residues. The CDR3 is CASSLAGDHNEQFF. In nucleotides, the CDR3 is TGTGCCAGCAGCTTAGCGGGAGATCACAATGAGCAGTTCTTC.

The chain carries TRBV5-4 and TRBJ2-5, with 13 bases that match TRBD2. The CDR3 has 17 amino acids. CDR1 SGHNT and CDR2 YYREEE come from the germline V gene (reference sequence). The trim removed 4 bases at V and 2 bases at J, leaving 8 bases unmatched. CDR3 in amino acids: CASSGAGTSGAQETQYF. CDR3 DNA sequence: TGTGCCAGCAGCGGGGCCGGGACTAGCGGGGCTCAAGAGACCCAGTACTTC. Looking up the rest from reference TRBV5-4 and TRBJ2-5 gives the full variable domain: ETGVTQSPTHLIKTRGQQVTLRCSSQSGHNTVSWYQQALGQGPQFIFQYYREEENGRGNFPPRFSGLQFPNYSSELNVNALELDDSALYLCASSGAGTSGAQETQYFGPGTRLLVL.

CDR3 sequence (DNA): TGTGCCAGCAGCTCGGTCCACAATGAGCAGTTCTTC. This codes for CASSSVHNEQFF. The genes are TRBV28 and TRBJ2-1; no reliable D call. V shed 6 bases and J shed 5 bases, with 8 bases lying between them. Germline CDR1 and CDR2: MDHEN and SYDVKM. The CDR3 loop spans 12 amino acids. The full variable domain, in which reference TRBV28 and TRBJ2-1 provide the parts outside the CDR3, is DVKVTQSSRYLVKRTGEKVFLECVQDMDHENMFWYRQDPGLGLRLIYFSYDVKMKEKGDIPEGYSVSREKKERFSLILESASTNQTSMYLCASSSVHNEQFFGPGTRLTVL.

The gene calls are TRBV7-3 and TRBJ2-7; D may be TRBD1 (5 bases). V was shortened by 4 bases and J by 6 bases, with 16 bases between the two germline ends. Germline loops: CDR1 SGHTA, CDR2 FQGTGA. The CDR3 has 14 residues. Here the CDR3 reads CASSSGSGAREQYF. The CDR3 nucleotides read TGTGCCAGCAGCTCCGGTTCTGGGGCCCGCGAGCAGTACTTC.

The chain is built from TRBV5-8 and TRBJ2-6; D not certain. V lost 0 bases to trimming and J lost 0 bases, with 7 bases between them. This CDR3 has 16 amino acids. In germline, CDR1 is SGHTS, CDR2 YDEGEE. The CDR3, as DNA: TGTGCCAGCAGCTTGGAAGTAGTCTCTGGGGCCAACGTCCTGACTTTC. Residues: CASSLEVVSGANVLTF.

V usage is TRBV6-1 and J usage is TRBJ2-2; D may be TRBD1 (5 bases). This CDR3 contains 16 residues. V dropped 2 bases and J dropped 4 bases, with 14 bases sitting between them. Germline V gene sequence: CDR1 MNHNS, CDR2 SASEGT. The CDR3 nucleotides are TGTGCCAGCAGTGAACTGCGGACAACCGCCACCGGGGAGCTGTTTTTT. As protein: CASSELRTTATGELFF.

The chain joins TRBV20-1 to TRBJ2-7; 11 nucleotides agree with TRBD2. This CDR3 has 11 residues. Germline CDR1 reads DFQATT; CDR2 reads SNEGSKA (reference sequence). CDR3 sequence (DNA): TGCAGGGGGACTAGCGGACACGAGCAGTACTTC. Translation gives CRGTSGHEQYF.

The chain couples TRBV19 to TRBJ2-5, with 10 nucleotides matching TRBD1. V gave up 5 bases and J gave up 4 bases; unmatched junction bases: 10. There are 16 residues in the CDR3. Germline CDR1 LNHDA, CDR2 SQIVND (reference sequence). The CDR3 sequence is CASSLRGTGARETQYF. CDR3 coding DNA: TGTGCCAGTAGTCTACGAGGGACAGGGGCTCGAGAGACCCAGTACTTC.

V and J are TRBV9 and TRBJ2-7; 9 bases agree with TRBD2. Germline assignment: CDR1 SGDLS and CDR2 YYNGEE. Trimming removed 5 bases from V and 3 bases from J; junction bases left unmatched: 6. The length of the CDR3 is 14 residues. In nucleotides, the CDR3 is TGTGCCAGCAGAAGAGGACTAGCGAACTACGAGCAGTACTTC. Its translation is CASRRGLANYEQYF.

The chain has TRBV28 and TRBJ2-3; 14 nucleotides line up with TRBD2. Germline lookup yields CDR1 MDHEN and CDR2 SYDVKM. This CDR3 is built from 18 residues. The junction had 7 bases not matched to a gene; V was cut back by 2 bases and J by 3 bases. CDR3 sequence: CASSLGTSGRWGTDTQYF. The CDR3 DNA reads TGTGCCAGCAGTTTAGGGACTAGCGGGAGATGGGGTACAGATACGCAGTATTTT. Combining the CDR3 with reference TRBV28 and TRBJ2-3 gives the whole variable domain DVKVTQSSRYLVKRTGEKVFLECVQDMDHENMFWYRQDPGLGLRLIYFSYDVKMKEKGDIPEGYSVSREKKERFSLILESASTNQTSMYLCASSLGTSGRWGTDTQYFGPGTRLTVL.

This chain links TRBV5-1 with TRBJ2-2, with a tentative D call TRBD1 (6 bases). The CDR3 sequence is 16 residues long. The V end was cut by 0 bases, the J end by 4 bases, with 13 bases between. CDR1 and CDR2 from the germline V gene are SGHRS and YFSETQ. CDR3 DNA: TGCGCCAGCAGCTTGGCCCCACAGGGCTCCACCGGGGAGCTGTTTTTT. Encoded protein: CASSLAPQGSTGELFF.

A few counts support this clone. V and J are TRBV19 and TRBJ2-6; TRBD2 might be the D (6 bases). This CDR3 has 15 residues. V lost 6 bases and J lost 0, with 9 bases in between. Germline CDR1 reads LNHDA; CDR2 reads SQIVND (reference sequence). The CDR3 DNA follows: TGTGCCAGTAGAGACGGGGGCTCTGGGGCCAACGTCCTGACTTTC. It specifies CASRDGGSGANVLTF.

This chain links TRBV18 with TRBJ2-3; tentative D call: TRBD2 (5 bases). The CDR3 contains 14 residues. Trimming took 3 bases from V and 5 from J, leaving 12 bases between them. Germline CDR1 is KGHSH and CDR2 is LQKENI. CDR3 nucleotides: TGTGCCAGCTCACCGTCTAGCAACGGAGATACGCAGTATTTT. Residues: CASSPSSNGDTQYF.

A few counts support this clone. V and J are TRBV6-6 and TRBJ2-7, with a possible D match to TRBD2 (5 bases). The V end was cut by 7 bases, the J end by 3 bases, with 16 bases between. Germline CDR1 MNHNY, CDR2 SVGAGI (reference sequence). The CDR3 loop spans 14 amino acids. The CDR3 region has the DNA TGTGCCAGCACCCAGGAGCGGCCATACTACGAGCAGTACTTC. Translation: CASTQERPYYEQYF.

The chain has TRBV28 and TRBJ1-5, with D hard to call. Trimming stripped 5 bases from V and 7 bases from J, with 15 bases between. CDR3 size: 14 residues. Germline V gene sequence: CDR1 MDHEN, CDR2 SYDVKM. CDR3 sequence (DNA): TGTGCCAGCAGTCATCCACAGACGGGACAGCCCCAGCATTTT. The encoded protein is CASSHPQTGQPQHF.

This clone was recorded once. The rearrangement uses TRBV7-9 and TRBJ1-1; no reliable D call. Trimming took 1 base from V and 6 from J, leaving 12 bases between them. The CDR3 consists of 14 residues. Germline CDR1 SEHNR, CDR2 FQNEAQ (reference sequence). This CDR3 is CASSLEQVRAEAFF. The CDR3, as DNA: TGTGCCAGCAGCTTAGAGCAGGTCCGAGCTGAAGCTTTCTTT.

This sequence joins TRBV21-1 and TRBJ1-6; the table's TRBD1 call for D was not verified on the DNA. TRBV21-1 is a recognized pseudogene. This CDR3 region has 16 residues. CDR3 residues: CASSKGPGQGSPPLHF. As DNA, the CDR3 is TGTGCCAGCAGCAAAGGGCCGGGACAGGGTAGTCCACCCCTCCACTTT.

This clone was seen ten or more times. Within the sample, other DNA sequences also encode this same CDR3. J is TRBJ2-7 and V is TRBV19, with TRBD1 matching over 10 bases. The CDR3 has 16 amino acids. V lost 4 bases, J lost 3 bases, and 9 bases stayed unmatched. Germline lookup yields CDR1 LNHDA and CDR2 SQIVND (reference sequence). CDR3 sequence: CASSSGPGTGVYEQYF. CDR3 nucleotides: TGTGCCAGTAGTAGTGGGCCCGGGACAGGGGTCTACGAGCAGTACTTC.

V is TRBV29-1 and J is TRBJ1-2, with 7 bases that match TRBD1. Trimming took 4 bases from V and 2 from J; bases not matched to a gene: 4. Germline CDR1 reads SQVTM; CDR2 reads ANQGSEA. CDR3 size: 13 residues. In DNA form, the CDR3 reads TGCAGCGTTGGGAGGGGACAGAACTATGGCTACACCTTC. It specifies CSVGRGQNYGYTF.

CDR3: CASSLRARGSTDTQYF. Written as DNA, the CDR3 is TGCGCCAGCAGCTTACGGGCTCGGGGTAGCACAGATACGCAGTATTTT. The V and J genes are TRBV5-1 and TRBJ2-3; maybe TRBD2 (5 bases). The V gene lost 2 bases and the J gene lost 0 bases, with 13 bases spanning the gap. The germline V gene has CDR1 SGHRS and CDR2 YFSETQ. The CDR3 is 16 residues long.

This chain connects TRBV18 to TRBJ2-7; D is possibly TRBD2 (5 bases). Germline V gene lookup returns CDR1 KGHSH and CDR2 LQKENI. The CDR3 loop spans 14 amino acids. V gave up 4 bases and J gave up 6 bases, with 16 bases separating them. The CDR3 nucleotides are TGTGCCAGCTCACAGAAAGCGTGGGAGTCCGAGCAGTACTTC. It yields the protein CASSQKAWESEQYF.

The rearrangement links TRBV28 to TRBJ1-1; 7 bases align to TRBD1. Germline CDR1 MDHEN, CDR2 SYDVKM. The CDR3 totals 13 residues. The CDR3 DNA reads TGTGCAGAAAGGACAGGTGGACCGGTTGAAGCTTTCTTT. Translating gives CAERTGGPVEAFF.

For the CDR3, the DNA is TGTGCCAGCAGCTTAACGATCCCGGGAGGCGGGACAGATACGCAGTATTTT. This sequence encodes CASSLTIPGGGTDTQYF. The rearrangement links TRBV7-3 to TRBJ2-3; TRBD2 matches 7 bases. The CDR3 spans 17 residues. V lost 0 bases to trimming and J lost 3 bases; unmatched junction nucleotides: 9. Germline CDR1 reads SGHTA; CDR2 reads FQGTGA.

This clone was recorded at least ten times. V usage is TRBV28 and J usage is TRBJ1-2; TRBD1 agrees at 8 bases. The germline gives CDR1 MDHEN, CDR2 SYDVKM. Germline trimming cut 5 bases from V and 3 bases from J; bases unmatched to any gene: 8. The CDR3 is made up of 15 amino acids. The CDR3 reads CASSTPDRDYYGYTF. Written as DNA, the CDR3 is TGTGCCAGCAGTACTCCGGACAGGGACTACTATGGCTACACCTTC.